This T cell receptor beta chain was captured by sequencing in a study of T cell responses to AZD1222 COVID-19 vaccine. TCRdb keeps only in-frame clones here, not all; method: immunoSEQ multiplex PCR. The table records some 120,000 clones, 70% to 90% of them present only once. The CDR3 length is 12 residues. The germline V gene encodes CDR1 MDHEN and CDR2 SYDVKM. The V end was cut by 4 bases, the J end by 1 base, with 5 bases between. The sequence came from an adult in good health. The chain joins TRBV28 to TRBJ2-7; D is unclear. Source: peripheral blood, taken on day 0 of AZD1222 vaccination. The CDR3 reads CASSSQSYEQYF. CDR3 sequence (DNA): TGTGCCAGCAGTTCTCAATCCTACGAGCAGTACTTC.